The rows below give T cell receptor beta chains drawn from one sample of a study of T cell responses to AZD1222 COVID-19 vaccine. Assay: immunoSEQ multiplex PCR; the TCRdb copy retains only in-frame clones and omits some. The table shows about 120,000 clones, with approximately 91% occurring only once. Material: peripheral blood, obtained 28 days after the second AZD1222 dose. These receptors were taken from an adult who received the AZD1222 COVID-19 vaccine. The CDR3 runs from the conserved cysteine through the conserved F or W. The D gene is left open where the match is weak. A row's size may be missing; if present it is once, few, many or a size class.

>.|TRBJ2-5|TRBV5-6|TRBD1|16
TGTGCCAGCAGCCCCCTGGGACAGGGGGGCTTGGAGACCCAGTACTTC
CASSPLGQGGLETQYF
>.|TRBJ1-1|TRBV18|.|14
TGTGCCAGCTCGTTCTCGGGGGTAAACACTGAAGCTTTCTTT
CASSFSGVNTEAFF
>.|TRBJ1-1|TRBV18|.|16
TGTGCCAGCTCACCCTACAGGGACCAAAGGAACACTGAAGCTTTCTTT
CASSPYRDQRNTEAFF
>.|TRBJ2-2|TRBV6-4|.|14
TGTGCCAGCAGTGCCGGGACGGACACCGGGGAGCTGTTTTTT
CASSAGTDTGELFF
>.|TRBJ1-2|TRBV28|TRBD1|14
TGTGCCAGCAGAGGCGGACAGGGGATGGGCGGCTACACCTTC
CASRGGQGMGGYTF
>.|TRBJ1-2|TRBV6-5|.|14
TGTGCCAGCAGCATTCCGGGACACCCAGATGGCTACACCTTC
CASSIPGHPDGYTF
>.|TRBJ1-5|TRBV3-1/TRBV3-2|.|13
TGTGCCAGCAGCCTCCCGGGAAATCAGCCCCAGCATTTT
CASSLPGNQPQHF
>.|TRBJ1-4|TRBV6-1|.|16
TGTGCCAGCAGTGATGTGGGGGCGTGGGGTGAAGAAAAACTGTTTTTT
CASSDVGAWGEEKLFF
>.|TRBJ2-1|TRBV7-3|.|15
TGTGCCAGCAGCTTTTCTGCCGCCGACTACAATGAGCAGTTCTTC
CASSFSAADYNEQFF
>.|TRBJ1-1|TRBV3-1/TRBV3-2|.|15
TGTGCCAGCAGCCAATATACCTCCGGGGGCGCGGGGGCTTTCTTT
CASSQYTSGGAGAFF
>.|TRBJ1-1|TRBV18|.|13
TGTGCCAGCTCACCGTCCTTGGGGACTGAAGCTTTCTTT
CASSPSLGTEAFF
>.|TRBJ2-3|TRBV7-3|.|13
TGTGCCAGCAGCTTAGGTGGGGCAGATACGCAGTATTTT
CASSLGGADTQYF
>.|TRBJ2-5|TRBV10-3|TRBD2|14
TGTGCCGCCCGGGGGGGGAATTTGGGAGAGACCCAGTACTTC
CAARGGNLGETQYF
>.|TRBJ2-7|TRBV3-1/TRBV3-2|TRBD2|15
TGTGCCAGCAGCCCAGCGGGAGGCCTCTCCTACGAGCAGTACTTC
CASSPAGGLSYEQYF
>.|TRBJ1-6|TRBV5-4|.|12
TGTGCCAGCAGCTTCGGGGGTACACCCCTCCACTTT
CASSFGGTPLHF
>.|TRBJ2-5|TRBV5-1|TRBD2|16
TGCGCCAGCAGCTTGGGTCTAGCGGGAGGATATGAGACCCAGTACTTC
CASSLGLAGGYETQYF
>.|TRBJ1-2|TRBV6-5|.|14
TGTGCCAGCGGCTACCCCGGGTCGGGCTATGGCTACACCTTC
CASGYPGSGYGYTF
>.|TRBJ1-1|TRBV5-1|.|15
TGCGCCAGCAGCTTGGTTGACGTATTGAACACTGAAGCTTTCTTT
CASSLVDVLNTEAFF
>once|TRBJ2-7|TRBV7-2|.|14
TGTGCCAGCAGCCCTCGACGGTCCTCCTACGAGCAGTACTTC
CASSPRRSSYEQYF
>once|TRBJ2-7|TRBV28|.|12
TGTGCCAGCAGTCCGCGAAGGGGTCGGCAGTACTTC
CASSPRRGRQYF
>few|TRBJ1-3|TRBV9|.|15
TGTGCCAGCAGCGCGGACACTACCTCTGGAAACACCATATATTTT
CASSADTTSGNTIYF
>.|TRBJ1-2|TRBV6-5|.|15
TGTGCCAGCACCAGTCAGGGCGACGGACCCTATGGCTACACCTTC
CASTSQGDGPYGYTF
>.|TRBJ2-3|TRBV24-1|.|15
TGTGCCACCAGTGATTCCTTGGAGGGCCTCGATACGCAGTATTTT
CATSDSLEGLDTQYF
>.|TRBJ1-1|TRBV25-1|.|13
TGTGCCAGCAGTGACCGCGGGTTGGCTGAAGCTTTCTTT
CASSDRGLAEAFF
>.|TRBJ2-1|TRBV30|.|12
TGTGCCTGGAGTCCAACCTACAATGAGCAGTTCTTC
CAWSPTYNEQFF
>.|TRBJ2-1|TRBV10-3|.|12
TGTGCCATCAGTGAGGCGGACCAGCCCCGGTTCTTC
CAISEADQPRFF
>once|TRBJ2-7|TRBV5-4|TRBD2|16
TGTGCCAGCAGCTTTCGGTGGGGCGGGAGCGGGTACGAGCAGTACTTC
CASSFRWGGSGYEQYF
>.|TRBJ2-7|TRBV11-2|.|14
TGTGCCAGCAGCTTAGTACCCCATTCCTACGAGCAGTACTTC
CASSLVPHSYEQYF
>.|TRBJ1-3|TRBV7-9|.|13
TGTGCCAGCAGCTTCGGTTGGGCGAACACCATATATTTT
CASSFGWANTIYF